The source of this TCR beta chain is a study of prognosis after radiotherapy for stage I lung cancer. Findings of the study overall: Patients who went on to get distant metastases had lower Shannon entropy after stereotactic body radiation therapy. TRBV and TRBJ gene usage reportedly differed between patients with and without metastases.

The CDR3 is made up of 18 amino acids. Germline CDR1 and CDR2: SQVTM and ANQGSEA. V shed 7 bases, J shed 5 bases, and the junction held 18 bases outside the gene matches. The blood draw at each of two time points yielded six milliliters of peripheral blood. Genomic DNA yielded TCR beta CDR3, amplified by two-round multiplex PCR. For every TRBV and TRBJ gene, a specific primer was used in first-round PCR. TCRdb recomputed calls from the multiplex PCR reads with MiXCR, one row per CDR3 protein. The data show fewer than 25,000 distinct CDR3 sequences, around 46% seen once. Ten or more counts support this clonotype. What it binds is unknown.

This chain uses TRBV29-1 with TRBJ2-1; TRBD1 agrees at 12 bases. The TCR comes from a donor aged 50 or older with non-small cell lung cancer. The sequences come from PBMCs, collected before or after stereotactic body radiation therapy (not recorded which). The CDR3 sequence: CSAAGTGGGLAIHNEQFF. CDR3 DNA sequence: TGCAGCGCCGCCGGGACAGGGGGCGGGTTAGCGATCCACAATGAGCAGTTCTTC.